These T cell receptor beta chains were read from a single sample in a study of cytomegalovirus exposure and HLA in healthy donors. Assay used: immunoSEQ multiplex PCR; TCRdb lists only in-frame clones, some missing. The table includes 110,000 to 150,000 clones, roughly 80% detected once. The sample taken for sequencing was PBMCs. These receptors were taken from a woman aged 50 to 65 in good health and CMV-seronegative. The CDR3 runs from the conserved cysteine through the conserved F or W. Each record gives: V gene, J gene, D gene, clone size, CDR3 DNA, CDR3 protein. A D gene is named only where the DNA matches it firmly. Some rows mark clone size as missing; the rest say once, few, many or name a class of expanded clone.

V: TRBV5-1; J: TRBJ1-2; D: TRBD1; size: .; DNA: TGCGCCAGCAGCCAGCGAACAGGGGCTAACTATGGCTACACCTTC; CDR3: CASSQRTGANYGYTF
V: TRBV30; J: TRBJ1-3; D: .; size: .; DNA: TGTGCCTGGACCCGACGGGGGGGCTGGTTGGAAAACACCATATATTTT; CDR3: CAWTRRGGWLENTIYF
V: TRBV5-6; J: TRBJ2-5; D: .; size: .; DNA: TGTGCCAGCAGTTTCCGGGAAGCCGGGGAGACCCAGTACTTC; CDR3: CASSFREAGETQYF
V: TRBV25-1; J: TRBJ2-3; D: TRBD2; size: once; DNA: TGTGCCAGCAGTGAATATTTTGGACTAGCGGGGGTCACAGATACGCAGTATTTT; CDR3: CASSEYFGLAGVTDTQYF
V: TRBV19; J: TRBJ2-5; D: TRBD1; size: few; DNA: TGTGCCAGTAGTCCGGGACAGGGGGGCCTGGAGACCCAGTACTTC; CDR3: CASSPGQGGLETQYF
V: TRBV4-3; J: TRBJ2-1; D: TRBD2; size: few; DNA: TGCGCCAGCAGCCAAGATCGGAGCGGGGGCTACCACAATGAGCAGTTCTTC; CDR3: CASSQDRSGGYHNEQFF
V: TRBV5-4; J: TRBJ1-2; D: TRBD1; size: .; DNA: TGTGCCAGCAGCGCAGACAGGGCCCAATTCTATGGCTACACCTTC; CDR3: CASSADRAQFYGYTF
V: TRBV7-9; J: TRBJ1-1; D: .; size: .; DNA: TGTGCCAGCGGGAGGGGTACTGAAGCTTTCTTT; CDR3: CASGRGTEAFF
V: TRBV19; J: TRBJ1-1; D: .; size: .; DNA: TGTGCCAGTAGTAGGGGATCGGCGGGGAGACAGTCGTCCACTGAAGCTTTCTTT; CDR3: CASSRGSAGRQSSTEAFF
V: TRBV2; J: TRBJ2-4; D: .; size: .; DNA: TGTGCCAGCTCCGGGGGAAACATTCAGTACTTC; CDR3: CASSGGNIQYF
V: TRBV6-1; J: TRBJ2-5; D: TRBD1; size: .; DNA: TGTGCCAGCAGTGAAGGGCCCGGACAGGGGCAAGAGACCCAGTACTTC; CDR3: CASSEGPGQGQETQYF
V: TRBV29-1; J: TRBJ2-7; D: TRBD1; size: .; DNA: TGCAGCGCACTGACAGGGAACTCCTACGAGCAGTACTTC; CDR3: CSALTGNSYEQYF
V: TRBV5-1; J: TRBJ1-2; D: .; size: .; DNA: TGCGCCAGCACCTTAGGGTCAGGGTATGGCTACACCTTC; CDR3: CASTLGSGYGYTF
V: TRBV6-5; J: TRBJ1-1; D: TRBD1; size: .; DNA: TGTGCCAGCAGTTACTCGGCCCCGGGACAGAGCACTGAAGCTTTCTTT; CDR3: CASSYSAPGQSTEAFF
V: TRBV5-6; J: TRBJ1-6; D: .; size: once; DNA: TGTGCCAGCAGCTTGGATCCCAGGTATAATTCACCCCTCCACTTT; CDR3: CASSLDPRYNSPLHF
V: TRBV6-5; J: TRBJ2-3; D: TRBD2; size: .; DNA: TGTGCCAGCAGTGTCGGGGGGTACACAGATACGCAGTATTTT; CDR3: CASSVGGYTDTQYF
V: TRBV15; J: TRBJ2-1; D: .; size: few; DNA: TGTGCCACCAGCAGAACCGGGACTGCCAATGAGCAGTTCTTC; CDR3: CATSRTGTANEQFF
V: TRBV7-2; J: TRBJ2-1; D: TRBD2; size: once; DNA: TGTGCCAGCAGCTTAGGTCTAGCGGGGGGCCCGGAGCAGTTCTTC; CDR3: CASSLGLAGGPEQFF
V: TRBV6-5; J: TRBJ2-1; D: TRBD1; size: .; DNA: TGTGCCAGCAGTTACCGTACAGGGGCGCATAATGAGCAGTTCTTC; CDR3: CASSYRTGAHNEQFF
V: TRBV6-1; J: TRBJ2-7; D: TRBD1; size: few; DNA: TGTGCCAGCAGTGACCGGGACAGGGCAAACGAGCAGTACTTC; CDR3: CASSDRDRANEQYF
V: TRBV7-3; J: TRBJ1-1; D: .; size: few; DNA: TGTGCCAGCAGCTTAAGGGCGGGGAACACTGAAGCTTTCTTT; CDR3: CASSLRAGNTEAFF
V: TRBV5-1; J: TRBJ2-2; D: TRBD2; size: once; DNA: TGCGCCAGCAGCCCCCAGCGGGGGGGGAACACCGGGGAGCTGTTTTTT; CDR3: CASSPQRGGNTGELFF
V: TRBV2; J: TRBJ1-4; D: TRBD1; size: .; DNA: TGTGCCAGCAGCGGCAGGGGGCGAGTTAATGAAAAACTGTTTTTT; CDR3: CASSGRGRVNEKLFF
V: TRBV27; J: TRBJ1-1; D: .; size: .; DNA: TGTGCCAGCAGTTTTCGTAGGAACACTGAAGCTTTCTTT; CDR3: CASSFRRNTEAFF
V: TRBV7-8; J: TRBJ2-5; D: TRBD1; size: .; DNA: TGTGCCAGCAGCTACCCGGGACAGCAAGAGACCCAGTACTTC; CDR3: CASSYPGQQETQYF
V: TRBV14; J: TRBJ2-5; D: TRBD1; size: .; DNA: TGTGCCAGCAGCCTACGGGACAGGAGGCAGACCCAGTACTTC; CDR3: CASSLRDRRQTQYF
V: TRBV18; J: TRBJ1-1; D: TRBD1; size: .; DNA: TGTGCCAGCCACGGGGACAGTACTGAAGCTTTCTTT; CDR3: CASHGDSTEAFF
V: TRBV10-3; J: TRBJ1-2; D: TRBD1; size: .; DNA: TGTGCCATCAGTAATGCAGGGGGCCCCTATGGCCACACCTTC; CDR3: CAISNAGGPYGHTF
V: TRBV6-5; J: TRBJ2-7; D: .; size: .; DNA: TGTGCCAGCAGTTACTTTCCAGAATCCTACGAGCAGTACTTC; CDR3: CASSYFPESYEQYF
V: TRBV5-4; J: TRBJ1-5; D: TRBD1; size: .; DNA: TGTGCCAGCAGCGACCGGGACAGGGGGCGCGATCAGCCCCAGCATTTT; CDR3: CASSDRDRGRDQPQHF
V: TRBV4-3; J: TRBJ2-3; D: TRBD2; size: .; DNA: TGCGCCAGCAGCCAGATTCGGACTAGCGGGGATACGCAGTATTTT; CDR3: CASSQIRTSGDTQYF
V: TRBV4-2; J: TRBJ2-7; D: .; size: once; DNA: TGTGCCAGCAGCCACCCTCTAGGTTCCGGGTTGATGAGGGAGCAGTACTTC; CDR3: CASSHPLGSGLMREQYF